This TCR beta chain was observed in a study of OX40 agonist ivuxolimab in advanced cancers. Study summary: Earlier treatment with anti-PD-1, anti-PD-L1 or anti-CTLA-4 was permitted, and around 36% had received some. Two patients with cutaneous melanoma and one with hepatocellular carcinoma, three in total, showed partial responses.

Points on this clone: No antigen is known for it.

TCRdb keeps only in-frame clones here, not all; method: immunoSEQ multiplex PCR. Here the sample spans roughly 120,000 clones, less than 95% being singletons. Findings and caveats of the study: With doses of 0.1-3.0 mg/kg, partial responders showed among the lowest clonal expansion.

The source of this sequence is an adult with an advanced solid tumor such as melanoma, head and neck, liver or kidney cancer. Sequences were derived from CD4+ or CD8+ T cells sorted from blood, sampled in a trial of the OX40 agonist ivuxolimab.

CDR3 protein: CASSPPGGPYSYEQYF. In DNA form, the CDR3 reads TGTGCCAGCTCCCCGCCAGGGGGCCCTTACTCCTACGAGCAGTACTTC. V gene TRBV27 combines with J gene TRBJ2-5; 8 bases are a match to TRBD1. The assigned J gene may be wrong: the sequence end matches TRBJ2-7 better. CDR3 length: 16 amino acids. Germline lookup yields CDR1 MNHEY and CDR2 SMNVEV (reference sequence).